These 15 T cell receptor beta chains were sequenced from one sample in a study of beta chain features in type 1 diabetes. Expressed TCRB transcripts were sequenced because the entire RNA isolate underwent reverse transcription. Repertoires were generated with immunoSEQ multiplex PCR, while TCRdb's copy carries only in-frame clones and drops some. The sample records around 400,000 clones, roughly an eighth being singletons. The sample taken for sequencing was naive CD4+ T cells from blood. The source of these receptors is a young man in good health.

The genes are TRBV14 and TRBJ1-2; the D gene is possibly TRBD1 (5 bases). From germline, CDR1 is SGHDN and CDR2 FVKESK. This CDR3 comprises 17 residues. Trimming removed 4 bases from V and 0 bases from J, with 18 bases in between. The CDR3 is CASSPRTLRSPNYGYTF. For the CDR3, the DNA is TGTGCCAGCAGCCCTCGGACACTTCGATCACCTAACTATGGCTACACCTTC. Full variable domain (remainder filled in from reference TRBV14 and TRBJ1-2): EAGVTQFPSHSVIEKGQTVTLRCDPISGHDNLYWYRRVMGKEIKFLLHFVKESKQDESGMPNNRFLAERTGGTYSTLKVQPAELEDSGVYFCASSPRTLRSPNYGYTFGSGTRLTVV.

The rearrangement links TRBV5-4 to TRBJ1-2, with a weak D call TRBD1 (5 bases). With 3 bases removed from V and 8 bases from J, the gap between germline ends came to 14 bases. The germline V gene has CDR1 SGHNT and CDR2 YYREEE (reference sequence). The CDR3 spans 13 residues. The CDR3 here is CASSSEGSRGYTF. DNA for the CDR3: TGTGCCAGCAGCTCGGAGGGGTCTCGGGGCTACACCTTC. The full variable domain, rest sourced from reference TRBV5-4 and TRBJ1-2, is ETGVTQSPTHLIKTRGQQVTLRCSSQSGHNTVSWYQQALGQGPQFIFQYYREEENGRGNFPPRFSGLQFPNYSSELNVNALELDDSALYLCASSSEGSRGYTFGSGTRLTVV.

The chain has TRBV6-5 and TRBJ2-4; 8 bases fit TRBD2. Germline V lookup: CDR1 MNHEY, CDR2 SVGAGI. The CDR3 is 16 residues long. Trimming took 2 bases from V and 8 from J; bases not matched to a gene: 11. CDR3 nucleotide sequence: TGTGCCAGCAGTTACCAGCCGAGCGGGAGTACGCACATTCAGTACTTC. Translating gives CASSYQPSGSTHIQYF.

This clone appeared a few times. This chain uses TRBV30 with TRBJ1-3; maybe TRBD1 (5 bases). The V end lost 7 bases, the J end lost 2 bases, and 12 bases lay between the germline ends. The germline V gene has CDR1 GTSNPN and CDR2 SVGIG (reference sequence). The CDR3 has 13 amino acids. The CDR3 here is CASTEGPGNTIYF. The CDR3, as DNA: TGTGCCTCGACGGAGGGGCCTGGAAACACCATATATTTT.

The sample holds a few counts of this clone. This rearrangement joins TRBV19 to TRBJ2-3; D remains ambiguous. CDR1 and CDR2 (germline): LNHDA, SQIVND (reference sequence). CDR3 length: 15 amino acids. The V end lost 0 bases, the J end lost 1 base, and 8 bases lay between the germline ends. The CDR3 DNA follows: TGTGCCAGTAGTATAGATTCTTGGCGCACAGATACGCAGTATTTT. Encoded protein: CASSIDSWRTDTQYF.

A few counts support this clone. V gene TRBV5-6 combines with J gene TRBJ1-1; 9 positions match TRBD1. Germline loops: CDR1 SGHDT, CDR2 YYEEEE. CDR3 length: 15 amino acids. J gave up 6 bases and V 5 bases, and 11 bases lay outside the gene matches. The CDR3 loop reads CASSFYGQGIPEAFF. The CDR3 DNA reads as TGTGCCAGCAGTTTCTACGGACAGGGGATCCCTGAAGCTTTCTTT.

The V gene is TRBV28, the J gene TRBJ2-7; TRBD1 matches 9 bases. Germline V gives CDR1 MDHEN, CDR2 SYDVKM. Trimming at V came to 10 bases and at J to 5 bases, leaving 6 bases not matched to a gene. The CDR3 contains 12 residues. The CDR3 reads CATGDRVHEQYF. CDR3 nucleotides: TGTGCCACCGGGGACAGGGTCCACGAGCAGTACTTC.

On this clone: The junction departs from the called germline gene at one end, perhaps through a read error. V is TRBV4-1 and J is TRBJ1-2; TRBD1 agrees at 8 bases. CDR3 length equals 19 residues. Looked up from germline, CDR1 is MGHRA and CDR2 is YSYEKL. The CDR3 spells CASSQARTGSYSPNSGYTF. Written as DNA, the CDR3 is TGCGCCAGCAGCCAAGCCCGGACAGGGAGCTACTCCCCTAACTCTGGCTACACCTTC.

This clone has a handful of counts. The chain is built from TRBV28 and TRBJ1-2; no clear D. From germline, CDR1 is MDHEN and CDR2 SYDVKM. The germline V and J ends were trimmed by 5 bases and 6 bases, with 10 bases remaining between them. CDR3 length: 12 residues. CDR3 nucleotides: TGTGCCAGCAGTAAAAGCTCGGATGGCTACACCTTC. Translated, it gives CASSKSSDGYTF.

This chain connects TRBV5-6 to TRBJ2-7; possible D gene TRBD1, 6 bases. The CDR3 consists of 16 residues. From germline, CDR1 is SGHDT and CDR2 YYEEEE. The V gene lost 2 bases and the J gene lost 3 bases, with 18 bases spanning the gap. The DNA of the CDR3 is TGTGCCAGCAGCTTACCCACTGACAGGTGGATCTACGAGCAGTACTTC. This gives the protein CASSLPTDRWIYEQYF.

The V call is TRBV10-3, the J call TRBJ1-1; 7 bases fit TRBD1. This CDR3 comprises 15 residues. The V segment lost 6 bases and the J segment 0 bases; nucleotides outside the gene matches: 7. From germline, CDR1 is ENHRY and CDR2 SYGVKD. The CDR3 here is CAIRGTTGMNTEAFF. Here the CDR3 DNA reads TGTGCCATCAGGGGCACGACAGGGATGAACACTGAAGCTTTCTTT.

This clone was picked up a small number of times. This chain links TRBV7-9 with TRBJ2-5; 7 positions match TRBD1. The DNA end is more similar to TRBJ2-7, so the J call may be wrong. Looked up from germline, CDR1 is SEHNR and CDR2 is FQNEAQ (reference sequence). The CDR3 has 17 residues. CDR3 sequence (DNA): TGTGCCAGCAGCTTAGCCATCGGACAGGCGATTCCCTACGAGCAGTACTTC. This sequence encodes CASSLAIGQAIPYEQYF.

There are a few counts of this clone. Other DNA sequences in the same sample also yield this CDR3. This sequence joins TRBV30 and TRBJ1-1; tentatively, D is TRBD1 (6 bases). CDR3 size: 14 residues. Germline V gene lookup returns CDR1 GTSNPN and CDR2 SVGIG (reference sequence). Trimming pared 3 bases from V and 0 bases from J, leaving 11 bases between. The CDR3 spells CAWSADRMNTEAFF. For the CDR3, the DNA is TGTGCCTGGAGCGCAGACAGGATGAACACTGAAGCTTTCTTT.

In DNA form, the CDR3 reads TGTGCCAGCTCACGAGAACGGTCCACAGATACGCAGTATTTT. Amino acids: CASSRERSTDTQYF. The gene calls are TRBV28 and TRBJ2-3; no reliable D call. The CDR3 extends over 14 amino acids. The V gene lost 8 bases and the J gene lost 2 bases, with 14 bases spanning the gap. Germline CDR1 reads MDHEN; CDR2 reads SYDVKM.

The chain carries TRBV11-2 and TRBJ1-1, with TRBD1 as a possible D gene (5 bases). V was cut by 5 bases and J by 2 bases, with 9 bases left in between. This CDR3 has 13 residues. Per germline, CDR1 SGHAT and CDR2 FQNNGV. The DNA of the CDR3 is TGTGCCAGCAGCGAGCAGGGTAACACTGAAGCTTTCTTT. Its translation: CASSEQGNTEAFF.